The 23 T cell receptor beta chains below all came from one sample that was sequenced in a study of cytomegalovirus exposure and HLA in healthy donors. 13 Jbeta primers and 60 Vbeta primers were used for the PCR. Generated by immunoSEQ multiplex PCR, the TCRdb table keeps only in-frame clones and is missing some. The data show over 55,000 clones, around 87% seen once. What was sequenced was PBMCs. The receptors originated from a man between 18 and 35 years old in good health and CMV-seronegative.

This clone was observed a single time. The J gene is TRBJ2-5, the V gene TRBV5-4, with 13 bases matching TRBD2. J lost 5 bases, V lost 4 bases, and 11 bases had no gene match. Per the germline V gene, CDR1 is SGHNT and CDR2 is YYREEE (reference sequence). The CDR3 totals 17 residues. This chain's CDR3 is CASSPPGLAGRGETQYF. As DNA, the CDR3 is TGTGCCAGCAGCCCGCCGGGACTAGCGGGGCGAGGGGAGACCCAGTACTTC.

V usage is TRBV11-2 and J usage is TRBJ2-7, with a tentative D call TRBD2 (5 bases). This CDR3 is built from 14 residues. Germline assignment: CDR1 SGHAT and CDR2 FQNNGV. V lost 2 bases and J lost 0, with 8 bases in between. This CDR3 is CASSLTGFSYEQYF. The CDR3 bases are TGTGCCAGCAGCTTAACGGGGTTCTCCTACGAGCAGTACTTC.

CDR3 region: CASSLGGGPYEQYF. Here the CDR3 DNA reads TGTGCCAGCAGCTTAGGAGGGGGTCCATACGAGCAGTACTTC. This chain uses TRBV7-2 with TRBJ2-7; the D gene is possibly TRBD1 (6 bases). Trimming shortened V by 1 base and J by 4 bases, and 11 bases separated the two germline ends. This CDR3 spans 14 amino acids. Germline CDR1 is SGHTA and CDR2 is FQGNSA. Full variable domain (missing parts from reference TRBV7-2 and TRBJ2-7): GAGVSQSPSNKVTEKGKDVELRCDPISGHTALYWYRQSLGQGLEFLIYFQGNSAPDKSGLPSDRFSAERTGGSVSTLTIQRTQQEDSAVYLCASSLGGGPYEQYFGPGTRLTVT.

The chain couples TRBV5-6 to TRBJ2-3; 7 bases map to TRBD2. The CDR3 totals 12 residues. The trim removed 5 bases at V and 5 bases at J, leaving 2 bases unmatched. Germline assignment: CDR1 SGHDT and CDR2 YYEEEE. The CDR3 here is CASSWGGDTQYF. The CDR3 DNA follows: TGTGCCAGCAGTTGGGGGGGAGATACGCAGTATTTT.

This clone was counted only a few times. The CDR3 bases are TGCGCCAGCAGCTTGGCGTGGGGGCCGGAAACCGGGGAGCTGTTTTTT. It yields the protein CASSLAWGPETGELFF. The chain couples TRBV5-1 to TRBJ2-2; the D gene is possibly TRBD1 (6 bases). Trimming removed 0 bases at V and 5 bases at J, with 14 bases between. The CDR3 length is 16 residues. In germline, CDR1 is SGHRS, CDR2 YFSETQ.

V gene TRBV30 combines with J gene TRBJ2-5; D is possibly TRBD1 (5 bases). Gene TRBJ2-7 matches the end of the DNA better, so the J call may be wrong. Germline assignment: CDR1 GTSNPN and CDR2 SVGIG (reference sequence). The CDR3 runs to 11 residues. The CDR3 sequence: CARGHHYEQYF. DNA of the CDR3: TGTGCCCGCGGACATCACTACGAGCAGTACTTC.

This clone was observed a few times. This chain uses TRBV9 with TRBJ2-7, with D possibly TRBD1 on 6 matching bases. The CDR3 totals 15 residues. Germline CDR1 is SGDLS and CDR2 is YYNGEE. V shed 5 bases and J shed 0 bases, with 15 bases lying between them. The CDR3 reads CASSAGTQASYEQYF. CDR3 coding DNA: TGTGCCAGCAGTGCCGGGACACAAGCCTCCTACGAGCAGTACTTC.

The chain recombines TRBV25-1 with TRBJ1-6; D ambiguous. The CDR3 has 17 residues. CDR1 is MGHDK, CDR2 SYGVNS, per germline. The ends were cut back, 4 bases at V and 0 bases at J, with 13 bases in the middle. CDR3 coding DNA: TGTGCCAGCAGTGTCGGAGCATTAAGCTCCTATAATTCACCCCTCCACTTT. Its protein product is CASSVGALSSYNSPLHF.

The V gene is TRBV6-1, the J gene TRBJ2-7, with 7 bases that match TRBD1. Germline lookup yields CDR1 MNHNS and CDR2 SASEGT. This CDR3 has 14 residues. V lost 7 bases, J lost 4 bases, and 10 bases stayed unmatched. CDR3 protein: CASNRQGLGYEQYF. CDR3 nucleotides: TGTGCCAGCAATCGACAGGGTTTAGGTTACGAGCAGTACTTC.

This chain joins TRBV6-5 and TRBJ1-3, with 8 bases matching TRBD1. The CDR3 is 15 amino acids. V was clipped by 7 bases and J by 2 bases; unmatched bases: 7. Germline V gene data show CDR1 as MNHEY and CDR2 as SVGAGI. CDR3 nucleotides: TGTGCCAGCACCTCCCAGACAGGGGCTGGAAACACCATATATTTT. This codes for CASTSQTGAGNTIYF.

The chain recombines TRBV4-1 with TRBJ2-7, with TRBD1 matching 8 bases. V was pared by 1 base and J by 5 bases, with 7 bases of the junction left unmatched. CDR1 and CDR2 from the germline V gene are MGHRA and YSYEKL. This CDR3 contains 15 residues. DNA for the CDR3: TGCGCCAGCAGCCAAGGGACAGGGCCGTTCGACGAGCAGTACTTC. Translation gives CASSQGTGPFDEQYF.

CDR3 sequence: CSAGDRASSPLHF. In nucleotides, the CDR3 is TGCAGCGCAGGGGACAGGGCGAGTTCACCCCTCCACTTT. The V and J genes are TRBV29-1 and TRBJ1-6; 9 positions match TRBD1. The trim removed 7 bases at V and 9 bases at J, leaving 7 bases unmatched. The germline V gene encodes CDR1 SQVTM and CDR2 ANQGSEA. CDR3 length equals 13 residues.

The genes are TRBV10-3 and TRBJ2-5; 7 nucleotides align to TRBD1. CDR3 length: 14 residues. Germline assignment: CDR1 ENHRY and CDR2 SYGVKD. The V gene end was trimmed by 3 bases and the J gene end by 4 bases; junction bases not matched to a gene: 5. Here the CDR3 reads CAISDGTAPETQYF. In DNA form, the CDR3 reads TGTGCCATCAGTGACGGGACAGCACCAGAGACCCAGTACTTC.

The chain combines TRBV11-2 with TRBJ2-1; D unclear. V dropped 0 bases and J dropped 0 bases, with 6 bases sitting between them. The CDR3 totals 15 residues. The germline gives CDR1 SGHAT, CDR2 FQNNGV. The CDR3 is CASSLDLSSYNEQFF. Here the CDR3 DNA reads TGTGCCAGCAGCTTAGATCTAAGCTCCTACAATGAGCAGTTCTTC.

The V gene is TRBV4-2, the J gene TRBJ2-3, with 7 nucleotides matching TRBD2. The length of the CDR3 is 14 residues. From germline, CDR1 is LGHNA and CDR2 YNFKEQ. The V segment lost 2 bases and the J segment 6 bases; nucleotides outside the gene matches: 5. The CDR3 bases are TGTGCCAGCAGCCAACTTTCCGGGGGGGATACGCAGTATTTT. Translating it yields CASSQLSGGDTQYF.

The chain joins TRBV6-6 to TRBJ2-7, with TRBD1 identical over 10 bases. V gave up 2 bases and J gave up 5 bases; unmatched junction bases: 3. The germline V gene has CDR1 MNHNY and CDR2 SVGAGI (reference sequence). This CDR3 contains 14 residues. CDR3 residues: CASSYPGQGNEQYF. As DNA, the CDR3 is TGTGCCAGCAGTTACCCGGGACAGGGGAACGAGCAGTACTTC.

The CDR3 spells CASSPIQGSGANEKLFF. The CDR3 DNA follows: TGTGCCAGCTCACCAATACAGGGAAGTGGGGCTAATGAAAAACTGTTTTTT. This chain joins TRBV18 and TRBJ1-4; the D gene is possibly TRBD1 (6 bases). The CDR3 sequence is 17 residues long. CDR1 and CDR2 (germline): KGHSH, LQKENI. Trimming pared 2 bases from V and 3 bases from J, leaving 16 bases between.

The chain links TRBV2 to TRBJ1-5, with 11 bases matching TRBD1. CDR1 SNHLY and CDR2 FYNNEI come from the germline V gene. V gave up 7 bases and J gave up 5 bases; unmatched junction bases: 4. The CDR3 runs 14 residues. The CDR3 nucleotides are TGTGCCAGCAACCGGGACAGGGGGGATCAGCCCCAGCATTTT. The encoded protein is CASNRDRGDQPQHF.

This clone was seen just once. V is TRBV6-5 and J is TRBJ1-5, with D possibly being TRBD1 (5 bases). The CDR3 sequence is 12 residues long. Germline V gene data show CDR1 as MNHEY and CDR2 as SVGAGI. The CDR3 reads CAIGTEGQPQHF. CDR3 DNA: TGTGCTATAGGCACGGAGGGGCAGCCCCAGCATTTT.

The CDR3 region is CASRRGTWEETQYF. CDR3 bases: TGTGCCAGCAGACGCGGGACTTGGGAAGAGACCCAGTACTTC. The chain carries TRBV6-5 and TRBJ2-5, with a tentative D call TRBD2 (6 bases). This CDR3 is built from 14 residues. Germline lookup yields CDR1 MNHEY and CDR2 SVGAGI. Trimming left V 6 bases short and J 3 bases short, with 14 bases between.

The chain employs TRBV9 and TRBJ1-6; D is undetermined. The CDR3 sequence is 15 residues long. Trimming removed 3 bases from V and 10 bases from J, with 17 bases in between. CDR1 is SGDLS and CDR2 is YYNGEE in the germline V gene. CDR3 nucleotides: TGTGCCAGCAGCGAGGGAGAACATCGGGTCTCACCCCTCCACTTT. The encoded protein is CASSEGEHRVSPLHF.

V gene TRBV10-3 combines with J gene TRBJ1-2; D unclear. CDR1 ENHRY and CDR2 SYGVKD come from the germline V gene. The V and J ends lost 5 bases and 3 bases respectively, with 13 bases between them. The CDR3 consists of 14 residues. The CDR3 region has the DNA TGTGCCATCAGTACGAAGTCGGGAGACTATGGCTACACCTTC. Translated, it gives CAISTKSGDYGYTF.

The CDR3 loop reads CASSHLDRSGEQYF. The DNA of the CDR3 is TGCGCCAGCAGTCATCTGGACAGGTCTGGGGAGCAGTACTTC. The V gene is TRBV23-1, the J gene TRBJ2-7; 7 bases line up with TRBD1. TRBV23-1 is treated as an ORF (open reading frame) with a function not yet certain. V shed 3 bases, J shed 7 bases, and the junction held 9 bases outside the gene matches. The CDR3 is 14 residues long.